This passage covers 15 T cell receptor beta chains from one sample sequenced in a study of OX40 agonist ivuxolimab in advanced cancers. The method was immunoSEQ multiplex PCR; TCRdb's version includes in-frame clones alone and lacks a portion of them. Of some 86,000 clones in the sample, roughly 94% were seen once. Sequencing was performed on CD4+ or CD8+ T cells sorted from blood, taken in a trial of the OX40 agonist ivuxolimab. The origin of the receptors is an adult with an advanced solid tumor such as melanoma, head and neck, liver or kidney cancer.

CDR3 in amino acids: CASSGRGSPNTEAFF. The CDR3 nucleotides are TGTGCCAGCAGCGGCCGAGGGTCGCCGAACACTGAAGCTTTCTTT. J is TRBJ1-1 and V is TRBV5-5, with D hard to call. CDR3 length: 15 amino acids. The V end lost 4 bases, the J end lost 1 base, and 14 bases lay between the germline ends. The V gene's germline CDR1 is SGHKS and CDR2 YYEKEE (reference sequence). The entire variable domain, with the rest obtained from reference TRBV5-5 and TRBJ1-1, is as follows: DAGVTQSPTHLIKTRGQQVTLRCSPISGHKSVSWYQQVLGQGPQFIFQYYEKEERGRGNFPDRFSARQFPNYSSELNVNALLLGDSALYLCASSGRGSPNTEAFFGQGTRLTVV.

The chain is built from TRBV7-8 and TRBJ2-6; either TRBD1 or TRBD2 may fit D (6 bases each). The CDR3 is 19 amino acids. Germline V CDR1 and CDR2: SGHVS, FQNEAQ. Trimming took 2 bases from V and 0 from J, leaving 17 bases between them. This chain's CDR3 is CASSLPKGGQGSGANVLTF. The CDR3 DNA follows: TGTGCCAGCAGCTTACCAAAGGGGGGCCAAGGCTCTGGGGCCAACGTCCTGACTTTC.

This rearrangement joins TRBV9 to TRBJ1-5; D gene unclear. V lost 3 bases and J lost 0, with 7 bases in between. The CDR3 runs 14 residues. The germline gives CDR1 SGDLS, CDR2 YYNGEE. The CDR3 nucleotides are TGTGCCAGCAGCGCCGAGGATAGCAATCAGCCCCAGCATTTT. Residues: CASSAEDSNQPQHF.

The chain employs TRBV25-1 and TRBJ2-2; a weak D match, TRBD1 (5 bases). The CDR3 spans 14 residues. Germline V gene data show CDR1 as MGHDK and CDR2 as SYGVNS. Trimming took 1 base from V and 3 from J, leaving 6 bases between them. The CDR3 bases are TGTGCCAGCAGTGAATCACAGGACACCGGGGAGCTGTTTTTT. This gives the protein CASSESQDTGELFF. Full variable domain (outside the CDR3, taken from reference TRBV25-1 and TRBJ2-2): EADIYQTPRYLVIGTGKKITLECSQTMGHDKMYWYQQDPGMELHLIHYSYGVNSTEKGDLSSESTVSRIRTEHFPLTLESARPSHTSQYLCASSESQDTGELFFGEGSRLTVL.

This chain uses TRBV27 with TRBJ1-5, with TRBD1 identical over 7 bases. There are 14 residues in the CDR3. The V gene end was trimmed by 4 bases and the J gene end by 5 bases; junction bases not matched to a gene: 5. The germline gives CDR1 MNHEY, CDR2 SMNVEV (reference sequence). CDR3 amino acids: CASSYLGGDQPQHF. For the CDR3, the DNA is TGTGCCAGCAGTTATTTAGGGGGCGATCAGCCCCAGCATTTT.

Note on this clone: The sample holds other DNA sequences that translate to the same CDR3. The CDR3 spells CASSSQGYEQYF. Here the CDR3 DNA reads TGTGCCAGCAGCTCACAGGGCTACGAGCAGTACTTC. V gene TRBV5-6 combines with J gene TRBJ2-7, with D tentatively TRBD1 (6 bases). Trimming pared 3 bases from V and 3 bases from J, leaving 7 bases between. The CDR3 has 12 residues. Germline-derived CDR1 and CDR2 are SGHDT and YYEEEE. Looking up the rest from reference TRBV5-6 and TRBJ2-7 gives the full variable domain: DAGVTQSPTHLIKTRGQQVTLRCSPKSGHDTVSWYQQALGQGPQFIFQYYEEEERQRGNFPDRFSGHQFPNYSSELNVNALLLGDSALYLCASSSQGYEQYFGPGTRLTVT.

V usage is TRBV27 and J usage is TRBJ2-1; 8 bases match TRBD2. Germline V lookup: CDR1 MNHEY, CDR2 SMNVEV (reference sequence). J lost 2 bases, V lost 4 bases, and 7 bases had no gene match. The CDR3 loop spans 16 amino acids. The CDR3 region has the DNA TGTGCCAGCAGTTCGGATACTAGCGGAGCCTACAATGAGCAGTTCTTC. This sequence encodes CASSSDTSGAYNEQFF.

This clone was observed a handful of times. This specimen includes other DNA sequences encoding the same CDR3. The chain joins TRBV6-5 to TRBJ2-7; no clear D gene. The germline V and J ends were trimmed by 5 bases and 2 bases, with 10 bases remaining between them. CDR1 is MNHEY, CDR2 SVGAGI, per germline. The CDR3 contains 13 residues. CDR3 sequence reads: CASSGTGTYEQYF. CDR3 DNA: TGTGCCAGCAGTGGAACCGGTACCTACGAGCAGTACTTC.

This chain links TRBV4-1 with TRBJ2-1, with D perhaps TRBD2 (5 bases). From germline, CDR1 is MGHRA and CDR2 YSYEKL. The V and J ends lost 4 bases and 1 base respectively, with 8 bases between them. The CDR3 is 14 residues long. CDR3 nucleotides: TGCGCCAGCAGCCCGACTACTTCCTACAATGAGCAGTTCTTC. This encodes CASSPTTSYNEQFF.

This chain joins TRBV19 and TRBJ2-6; D is ambiguous. The V gene lost 0 bases and the J gene lost 0 bases, with 9 bases spanning the gap. CDR1 and CDR2 from the germline V gene are LNHDA and SQIVND (reference sequence). This CDR3 is 17 amino acids long. The CDR3 loop is CASSIDSLGSGANVLTF. The CDR3 region has the DNA TGTGCCAGTAGTATAGATTCATTAGGCTCTGGGGCCAACGTCCTGACTTTC.

The chain is built from TRBV7-6 and TRBJ1-1; D gene ambiguous. V lost 2 bases and J 3 bases, leaving 7 bases between the germline ends. The CDR3 has 13 residues. CDR1 and CDR2 from the germline V gene are SGHVS and FNYEAQ. The CDR3 nucleotides are TGTGCCAGCAGCTTACCCGGGGACACTGAAGCTTTCTTT. It encodes CASSLPGDTEAFF.

The chain combines TRBV6-4 with TRBJ2-3; no definite D call. In germline, CDR1 is MRHNA, CDR2 SNTAGT. The CDR3 extends over 13 amino acids. The V and J ends lost 1 base and 2 bases respectively, with 4 bases between them. The CDR3 DNA sequence: TGTGCCAGCAGTGACTTCACCACAGATACGCAGTATTTT. Translated: CASSDFTTDTQYF.

V usage is TRBV10-1 and J usage is TRBJ2-2, with D tentatively TRBD1 (8 bases). V was shortened by 8 bases and J by 4 bases, with 17 bases between the two germline ends. Germline V gene data show CDR1 as WNHNN and CDR2 as SYGVQD (reference sequence). The CDR3 spans 15 residues. The CDR3 DNA reads TGCGCCAGCGGGGAGGGTGACAGGGGCACCGGGGAGCTGTTTTTT. Translating gives CASGEGDRGTGELFF.

This rearrangement joins TRBV4-2 to TRBJ2-5; D unresolved. CDR1 and CDR2 from the germline V gene are LGHNA and YNFKEQ. V lost 0 bases to trimming and J lost 6 bases, with 8 bases between them. The CDR3 has 13 amino acids. The CDR3 here is CASSQDYGKTQYF. CDR3 DNA sequence: TGTGCCAGCAGCCAAGATTACGGAAAGACCCAGTACTTC.

The chain combines TRBV11-2 with TRBJ1-3, with D perhaps matching TRBD1 (6 bases). The CDR3 has 15 amino acids. Trimming pared 5 bases from V and 6 bases from J, leaving 17 bases between. Germline V CDR1 and CDR2: SGHAT, FQNNGV. The CDR3 coding sequence is TGTGCCAGCAGCCCCACGGAACAGGGAACAAACACCATATATTTT. Translating it yields CASSPTEQGTNTIYF.